The entry below describes one TCR beta chain. Its antigen remains unidentified. TCRdb re-derived calls from the 5' RACE reads in MiXCR, one entry per CDR3 protein. This table has 120,000 to 150,000 distinct CDR3 sequences, less than 9.5% appearing once. These data are taken from a study of T cells after yellow fever vaccination. Study observations and caveats: Abundant clonotypes from the bulk population could have been carried over as contaminants into FACS-sorted repertoires.

The CDR3 contains 15 residues. V lost 0 bases and J 0 bases, leaving 9 bases between the germline ends. CDR1 is SEHNR, CDR2 FQNEAQ, per germline (reference sequence). This chain uses TRBV7-9 with TRBJ2-7; D unresolved. The receptor was isolated from a man aged 25 to 40 who received the YFV17D yellow fever vaccine. The input for sequencing was CD4+ T cells sorted from PBMCs, taken 5 days after the yellow fever booster vaccination. The CDR3 loop is CASSLAVGPSYEQYF. The CDR3 DNA sequence: TGTGCCAGCAGCTTAGCGGTCGGGCCCTCCTACGAGCAGTACTTC.